This T cell receptor (beta chain) was observed in a study of T-cell memory formation after mild COVID-19. 5'RACE with constant-segment primers yielded barcoded, UMI-tagged TCR alpha and TCR beta cDNA libraries. MiXCR was run by TCRdb on the 5' RACE reads, yielding one entry per CDR3 protein. The sample includes approximately 260,000 distinct CDR3 sequences, over 15% of them seen just once. The CDR3 consists of 13 residues. This clonotype was counted between two and nine times. Its antigen is currently unknown. Notes on the study in general: There were some responding clones in pre-infection memory, which suggested that cross-reactive memory had joined. The study found contracting CD4+ clones mainly in CM and EM and contracting CD8+ clones in EMRA.

This receptor was taken from a man aged 18 to 30 who had mild COVID-19 (a few samples of this study predate the infection). Cell type and time point are not known. Specimen: PBMCs or a T cell subset sorted from them (not recorded which). This rearrangement joins TRBV21-1 to TRBJ1-4; TRBD1 is taken as the D call from the table, unchecked against the DNA. TRBV21-1 is recorded as a pseudogene. CDR3 residues: CASRTGENEKLFF. The DNA of the CDR3 is TGTGCCAGCCGGACAGGCGAGAATGAAAAACTGTTTTTT.